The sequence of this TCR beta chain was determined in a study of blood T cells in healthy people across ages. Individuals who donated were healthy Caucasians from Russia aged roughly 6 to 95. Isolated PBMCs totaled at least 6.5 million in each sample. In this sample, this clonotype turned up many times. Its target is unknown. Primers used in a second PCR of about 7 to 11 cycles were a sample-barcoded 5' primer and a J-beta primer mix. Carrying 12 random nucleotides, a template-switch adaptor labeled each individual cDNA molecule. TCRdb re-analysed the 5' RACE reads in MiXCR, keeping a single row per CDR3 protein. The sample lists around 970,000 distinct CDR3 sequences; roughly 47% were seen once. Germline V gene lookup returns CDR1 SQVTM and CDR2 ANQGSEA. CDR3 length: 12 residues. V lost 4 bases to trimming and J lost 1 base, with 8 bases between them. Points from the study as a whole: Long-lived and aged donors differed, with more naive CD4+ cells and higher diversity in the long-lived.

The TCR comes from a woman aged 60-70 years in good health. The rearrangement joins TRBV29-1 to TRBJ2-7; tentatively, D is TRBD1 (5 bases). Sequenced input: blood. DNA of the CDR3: TGCAGCGTTGGACAGCGATCCTACGAGCAGTACTTC. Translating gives CSVGQRSYEQYF.